This TCR beta chain was recovered during a study of cytomegalovirus exposure and HLA in healthy donors. The study's findings and limits: The dataset shows that most TCR sequences were rare, while some public TCRs occurred in many donors.

With regard to this clone: Its antigen remains unidentified.

Some clones are missing from TCRdb's copy, which holds only in-frame ones; the method was immunoSEQ multiplex PCR. The profile shows 200,000 to 250,000 clones, around nine tenths of them singletons. J was trimmed by 7 bases and V by 4 bases; bases with no gene match: 11. This CDR3 has 15 amino acids. Germline V gene sequence: CDR1 SGHRS, CDR2 YFSETQ. Sequenced: PBMCs. The rearrangement uses TRBV5-1 and TRBJ1-3, with 7 positions matching TRBD1. This sequence originates from a young woman in good health and CMV-seropositive. CDR3 bases: TGCGCCAGCAGCCCCACAACAGGGGACGCGAACACCATATATTTT. Translating gives CASSPTTGDANTIYF.